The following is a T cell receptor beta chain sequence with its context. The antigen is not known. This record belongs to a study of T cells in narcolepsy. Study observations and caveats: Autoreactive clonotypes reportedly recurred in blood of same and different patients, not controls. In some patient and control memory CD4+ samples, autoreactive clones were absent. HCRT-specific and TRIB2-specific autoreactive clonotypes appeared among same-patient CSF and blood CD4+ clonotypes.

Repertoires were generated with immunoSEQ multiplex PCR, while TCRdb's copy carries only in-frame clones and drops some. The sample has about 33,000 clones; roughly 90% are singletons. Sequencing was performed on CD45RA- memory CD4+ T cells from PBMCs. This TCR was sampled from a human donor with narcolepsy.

The CDR3 DNA reads as TGTGCCAGCATCGGCGGATCCTACGAGCAGTACTTC. Translation gives CASIGGSYEQYF. V is TRBV6-5 and J is TRBJ2-7; D gene unclear. The V gene lost 7 bases and the J gene lost 1 base, with 8 bases spanning the gap. Germline CDR1 and CDR2: MNHEY and SVGAGI. The length of the CDR3 is 12 residues.